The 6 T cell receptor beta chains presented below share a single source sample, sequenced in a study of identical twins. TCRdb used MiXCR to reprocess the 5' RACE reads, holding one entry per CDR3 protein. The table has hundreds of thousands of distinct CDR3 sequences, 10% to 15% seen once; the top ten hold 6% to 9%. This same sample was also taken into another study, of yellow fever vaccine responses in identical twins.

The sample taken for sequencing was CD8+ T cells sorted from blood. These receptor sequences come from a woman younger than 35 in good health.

CDR3 loop: CAGGGTSSTDTQYF. In DNA form, the CDR3 reads TGTGCGGGTGGTGGGACTAGCAGCACAGATACGCAGTATTTT. J is TRBJ2-3 and V is TRBV9, with 9 bases aligning to TRBD2. The CDR3 has 14 amino acids. Germline values: CDR1 SGDLS, CDR2 YYNGEE. Full variable domain (missing parts from reference TRBV9 and TRBJ2-3): DSGVTQTPKHLITATGQRVTLRCSPRSGDLSVYWYQQSLDQGLQFLIQYYNGEERAKGNILERFSAQQFPDLHSELNLSSLELGDSALYFCAGGGTSSTDTQYFGPGTRLTVL.

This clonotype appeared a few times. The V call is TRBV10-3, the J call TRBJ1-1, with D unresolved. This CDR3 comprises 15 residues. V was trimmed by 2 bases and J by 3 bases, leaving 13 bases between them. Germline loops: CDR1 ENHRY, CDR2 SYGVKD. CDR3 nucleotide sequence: TGTGCCATCAGTGAGCCTATCGATACTTACACTGAAGCTTTCTTT. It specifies CAISEPIDTYTEAFF.

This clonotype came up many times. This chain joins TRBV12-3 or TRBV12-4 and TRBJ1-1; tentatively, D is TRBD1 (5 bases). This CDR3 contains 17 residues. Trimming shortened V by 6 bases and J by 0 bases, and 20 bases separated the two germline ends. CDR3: CASSPASGTDMNTEAFF. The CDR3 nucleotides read TGTGCCAGCAGCCCCGCATCCGGGACGGACATGAACACTGAAGCTTTCTTT.

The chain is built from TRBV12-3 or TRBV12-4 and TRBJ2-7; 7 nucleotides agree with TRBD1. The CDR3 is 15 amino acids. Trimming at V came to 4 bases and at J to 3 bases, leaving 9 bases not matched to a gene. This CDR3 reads CASSSTTGLDYEQYF. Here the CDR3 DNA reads TGTGCCAGCAGTTCGACGACAGGGTTGGACTACGAGCAGTACTTC.

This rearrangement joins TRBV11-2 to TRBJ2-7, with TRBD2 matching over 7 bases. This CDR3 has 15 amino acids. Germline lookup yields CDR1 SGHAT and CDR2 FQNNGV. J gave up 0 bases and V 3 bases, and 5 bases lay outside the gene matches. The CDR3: CASSFWEGSSYEQYF. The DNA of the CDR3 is TGTGCCAGCAGCTTTTGGGAGGGGAGCTCCTACGAGCAGTACTTC.

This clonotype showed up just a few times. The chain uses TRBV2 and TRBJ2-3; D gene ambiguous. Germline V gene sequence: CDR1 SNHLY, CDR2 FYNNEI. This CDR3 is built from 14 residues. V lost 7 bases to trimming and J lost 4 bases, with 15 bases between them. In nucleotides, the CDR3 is TGTGCCAGCATCCAGAGACTTGGAGCAGATACGCAGTATTTT. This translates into CASIQRLGADTQYF.